This T cell receptor beta chain was recorded in a study of response to subunit inactivated influenza vaccine. Per the germline V gene, CDR1 is SGHKS and CDR2 is YYEKEE (reference sequence). There are 15 residues in the CDR3. Trimming took off 4 bases at V and 3 bases at J, with 13 bases between the two ends. Study conclusions and caveats: T cells newly recruited by each seasonal influenza vaccination are few, the authors suggested.

TCRdb re-called the RT-PCR reads through MiXCR, storing one row per CDR3 protein. The sample records about 520,000 distinct CDR3 sequences, about 25% being singletons. The sample holds a few counts of this clonotype. What it binds is not known. The source is a man aged 45-65 years who received an inactivated influenza vaccine. The specimen comprised CD4+ T cells sorted from PBMCs, sampled roughly 5 days after vaccination. This sequence joins TRBV5-5 and TRBJ1-4, with D maybe TRBD1 (5 bases). The CDR3 spells CASSPLPGANEKLFF. CDR3 DNA: TGTGCCAGCAGCCCTCTTCCGGGGGCTAATGAAAAACTGTTTTTT.